Below are 30 T cell receptor beta chains sequenced from a single sample in a study of cytomegalovirus exposure and HLA in healthy donors. PCR employed 60 Vbeta and 13 Jbeta primers. Some clones are missing from TCRdb's copy, which holds only in-frame ones; the method was immunoSEQ multiplex PCR. The sample has some 130,000 clones; over 70% are singletons. Material for sequencing was PBMCs. These receptors were collected from a woman aged 40 to 55 in good health and CMV-seronegative.

This clone was detected once. The V call is TRBV10-1, the J call TRBJ2-7; 10 nucleotides align to TRBD2. Germline CDR1 is WNHNN and CDR2 is SYGVQD (reference sequence). The CDR3 consists of 13 residues. V dropped 7 bases and J dropped 8; count of bases not matched to a gene: 8. CDR3 in DNA: TGCGCCAGCAATAATCCTAGCGGGGGAAAGCAGTACTTC. This gives the protein CASNNPSGGKQYF.

This clone is a singleton in its sample. CDR3 in DNA: TGTGCCAGTAGTCTGGGGGCTGGGACTGAAGCTTTCTTT. This encodes CASSLGAGTEAFF. The chain recombines TRBV19 with TRBJ1-1; possibly TRBD1 for D (6 bases). The V end lost 5 bases, the J end lost 5 bases, and 12 bases lay between the germline ends. Germline assignment: CDR1 LNHDA and CDR2 SQIVND (reference sequence). This CDR3 contains 13 residues. Together with reference TRBV19 and TRBJ1-1, the CDR3 gives the full variable domain: DGGITQSPKYLFRKEGQNVTLSCEQNLNHDAMYWYRQDPGQGLRLIYYSQIVNDFQKGDIAEGYSVSREKKESFPLTVTSAQKNPTAFYLCASSLGAGTEAFFGQGTRLTVV.

J is TRBJ1-4 and V is TRBV29-1; 11 nucleotides match TRBD1. This CDR3 is built from 14 residues. Germline V gives CDR1 SQVTM, CDR2 ANQGSEA. Losses at the gene ends were 7 bases for V and 7 bases for J; bases not matched to a gene: 8. CDR3 in amino acids: CSARGGQGAEKLFF. The CDR3 coding sequence is TGCAGCGCACGGGGTGGACAGGGGGCTGAAAAACTGTTTTTT.

The CDR3 reads CASSLVSAGGSGEQYF. The CDR3 DNA reads as TGTGCCAGCAGCTTAGTGTCTGCAGGGGGCTCGGGGGAGCAGTACTTC. J is TRBJ2-7 and V is TRBV7-9; 8 nucleotides agree with TRBD1. After removal of 1 base from V and 7 bases from J, the junction contained 12 bases not matched to a gene. The CDR3 covers 16 residues. Germline V gene sequence: CDR1 SEHNR, CDR2 FQNEAQ (reference sequence).

This clone turned up a few times. V is TRBV5-4 and J is TRBJ2-6, with D possibly TRBD2 on 5 matching bases. The V gene lost 4 bases and the J gene lost 0 bases, with 11 bases spanning the gap. The CDR3 has 16 amino acids. The germline V gene has CDR1 SGHNT and CDR2 YYREEE (reference sequence). CDR3: CASSLGLISGANVLTF. DNA for the CDR3: TGTGCCAGCAGCCTTGGACTGATCTCTGGGGCCAACGTCCTGACTTTC.

The genes are TRBV13 and TRBJ1-1; no firm D call. The germline V gene has CDR1 PRHDT and CDR2 FYEKMQ (reference sequence). This CDR3 spans 13 amino acids. V was cut by 3 bases and J by 10 bases, with 15 bases left in between. CDR3 sequence: CASSLGPADRAFF. DNA for the CDR3: TGTGCCAGCAGCTTGGGCCCCGCAGATCGAGCTTTCTTT.

The chain carries TRBV7-2 and TRBJ2-2; 9 bases align to TRBD2. The CDR3 totals 16 residues. The V segment lost 4 bases and the J segment 2 bases; nucleotides outside the gene matches: 5. CDR1 is SGHTA and CDR2 is FQGNSA in the germline V gene. This CDR3 is CASSSGRGGNTGELFF. DNA of the CDR3: TGTGCCAGCAGCTCCGGGCGGGGGGGTAACACCGGGGAGCTGTTTTTT.

This clone was counted a few times. The CDR3 DNA is TGCGCCAGCAGCGGGACAGTAGGCGAGCAGTACTTC. Translation gives CASSGTVGEQYF. The chain employs TRBV10-2 and TRBJ2-7, with 7 nucleotides matching TRBD1. The CDR3 length is 12 residues. With V trimmed by 6 bases and J by 6 bases, 5 bases remained unmatched. The germline CDR1 and CDR2 sequences are WSHSY and SAAADI.

V is TRBV27 and J is TRBJ2-2; 10 nucleotides align to TRBD2. The CDR3 loop spans 17 amino acids. Germline V lookup: CDR1 MNHEY, CDR2 SMNVEV (reference sequence). With 2 bases clipped from V and 2 bases from J, the junction kept 5 bases outside the gene matches. The CDR3, as DNA: TGTGCCAGCAGTTTAGCTAGCGGGGGCCGCAACACCGGGGAGCTGTTTTTT. It specifies CASSLASGGRNTGELFF.

The chain has TRBV12-5 and TRBJ1-3; D possibly corresponds to TRBD1 (6 bases). V lost 0 bases to trimming and J lost 4 bases, with 19 bases between them. The CDR3 spans 18 residues. In germline, CDR1 is LGHNT, CDR2 FRNRAP. The CDR3 region has the DNA TGTGCTAGTGGTTTGGTATACTGGGCGGCAGGGGCGGGAAACACCATATATTTT. This gives the protein CASGLVYWAAGAGNTIYF.

The rearrangement links TRBV5-1 to TRBJ1-2; the match to TRBD1 covers 8 bases. This CDR3 comprises 18 residues. Germline CDR1 and CDR2: SGHRS and YFSETQ. Unmatched junction bases numbered 13, after V lost 3 bases and J lost 0 bases. CDR3 loop: CASSSLGRTGNPNYGYTF. Here the CDR3 DNA reads TGCGCCAGCAGCTCCCTGGGAAGGACAGGGAACCCTAACTATGGCTACACCTTC.

The chain combines TRBV4-1 with TRBJ2-3; D may be TRBD2 (7 bases). The germline V gene has CDR1 MGHRA and CDR2 YSYEKL. V was cut by 0 bases and J by 5 bases, with 18 bases left in between. The CDR3 runs 17 residues. CDR3 sequence: CASSQDHLGGGQDTQYF. Here the CDR3 DNA reads TGCGCCAGCAGCCAAGATCACCTAGGGGGGGGGCAAGATACGCAGTATTTT.

About this clone itself: The junction does not match germline at one end; this may be a read error. This rearrangement joins TRBV7-9 to TRBJ1-1, with TRBD1 matching over 9 bases. Germline V gene sequence: CDR1 SEHNR, CDR2 FQNEAQ (reference sequence). CDR3 length: 12 residues. CDR3 nucleotide sequence: TGTTCCAGCAGGGACAGGGACACTGAAGCTTTCTTT. It translates to CSSRDRDTEAFF.

J is TRBJ2-6 and V is TRBV5-6, with 10 bases fitting TRBD1. The CDR3 runs 17 residues. CDR1 is SGHDT and CDR2 is YYEEEE in the germline V gene. Trimming took 4 bases from V and 0 from J; bases not matched to a gene: 4. The CDR3 is CASSAGTGVSGANVLTF. DNA of the CDR3: TGTGCCAGCAGCGCCGGGACAGGGGTCTCTGGGGCCAACGTCCTGACTTTC.

Here the CDR3 reads CASSPPVAVLTF. The CDR3 coding sequence is TGTGCCAGCAGCCCCCCAGTCGCCGTCCTGACTTTC. The chain employs TRBV28 and TRBJ2-6; the D is unclear. There are 12 residues in the CDR3. V was cut by 6 bases and J by 12 bases, with 12 bases left in between. Germline assignment: CDR1 MDHEN and CDR2 SYDVKM.

This chain joins TRBV5-1 and TRBJ1-1; tentatively, D is TRBD1 (5 bases). The germline CDR1 and CDR2 sequences are SGHRS and YFSETQ. Trimming cost V 4 bases and J 1 base, with 14 bases left between them. The CDR3 runs 15 residues. The DNA for the CDR3 is TGCGCCAGCAGCGTGGGGGTCAGACAGAACACTGAAGCTTTCTTT. This encodes CASSVGVRQNTEAFF.

CDR3 amino acids: CASSLSSGGRGRGEQFF. The CDR3 region has the DNA TGTGCCAGCAGCCTTTCTAGCGGGGGGAGGGGAAGAGGTGAGCAGTTCTTC. The rearrangement uses TRBV7-9 and TRBJ2-1, with TRBD2 matching over 11 bases. Unmatched junction bases numbered 15, after V lost 5 bases and J lost 9 bases. CDR1 is SEHNR, CDR2 FQNEAQ, per germline (reference sequence). This CDR3 has 17 amino acids.

The CDR3 sequence: CATRPPPGQGSYEQYF. The CDR3 DNA is TGTGCCACCCGGCCCCCACCGGGACAGGGGTCCTACGAGCAGTACTTC. This rearrangement joins TRBV10-3 to TRBJ2-7, with 10 bases that match TRBD1. V gave up 10 bases and J gave up 1 base; unmatched junction bases: 13. Looked up from germline, CDR1 is ENHRY and CDR2 is SYGVKD. This CDR3 comprises 16 residues.

This rearrangement joins TRBV30 to TRBJ1-2; D not resolved. The germline V gene encodes CDR1 GTSNPN and CDR2 SVGIG (reference sequence). The CDR3 is 11 residues long. V was pared by 2 bases and J by 7 bases, with 8 bases between. CDR3 protein: CAWSYNTGYTF. DNA for the CDR3: TGTGCCTGGAGTTACAACACTGGCTACACCTTC.

The chain combines TRBV25-1 with TRBJ2-1; 8 bases agree with TRBD2. From germline, CDR1 is MGHDK and CDR2 SYGVNS. The CDR3 contains 14 residues. V gave up 9 bases and J gave up 4 bases; unmatched junction bases: 8. The CDR3, as DNA: TGTGCCAGTTCCAGCGGGGGAGATTACAATGAGCAGTTCTTC. This codes for CASSSGGDYNEQFF.

This chain connects TRBV7-9 to TRBJ1-5; a possible D gene is TRBD1 (5 bases). The CDR3 length is 14 residues. Trimming removed 1 base at V and 6 bases at J, with 10 bases between. From germline, CDR1 is SEHNR and CDR2 FQNEAQ (reference sequence). DNA of the CDR3: TGTGCCAGCAGCTTAGAGGGGTTGGGTCAGCCCCAGCATTTT. This encodes CASSLEGLGQPQHF.

The chain employs TRBV11-3 and TRBJ2-2, with D unclear. Looked up from germline, CDR1 is SGHNT and CDR2 is YENEEA. V lost 5 bases and J 5 bases, leaving 6 bases between the germline ends. The CDR3 contains 12 residues. The CDR3 sequence is CASSPHTGELFF. The CDR3, as DNA: TGTGCCAGCAGCCCCCATACCGGGGAGCTGTTTTTT. The full variable domain, with the rest looked up from reference TRBV11-3 and TRBJ2-2, is EAGVVQSPRYKIIEKKQPVAFWCNPISGHNTLYWYLQNLGQGPELLIRYENEEAVDDSQLPKDRFSAERLKGVDSTLKIQPAELGDSAVYLCASSPHTGELFFGEGSRLTVL.

V is TRBV27 and J is TRBJ2-2, with D possibly TRBD2 on 6 matching bases. V lost 2 bases and J 9 bases, leaving 13 bases between the germline ends. The CDR3 has 14 residues. Germline CDR1 reads MNHEY; CDR2 reads SMNVEV (reference sequence). The CDR3 DNA is TGTGCCAGCAGTTTACTGGGGGGATCGAGGGAGCTGTTTTTT. Protein sequence: CASSLLGGSRELFF.

This chain connects TRBV4-2 to TRBJ2-7; 10 bases match TRBD2. Germline V lookup: CDR1 LGHNA, CDR2 YNFKEQ. The J segment lost 0 bases and the V segment lost 3 bases, leaving 14 bases of the junction unmatched. CDR3 length equals 19 residues. The CDR3 is CASSHTRTSGGLNSYEQYF. CDR3 in DNA: TGTGCCAGCAGCCACACTCGGACTAGCGGAGGTTTAAACTCCTACGAGCAGTACTTC.

The V gene is TRBV11-2, the J gene TRBJ1-2, with D possibly being TRBD1 (6 bases). From germline, CDR1 is SGHAT and CDR2 FQNNGV. There are 13 residues in the CDR3. Trimming shortened V by 3 bases and J by 3 bases, and 8 bases separated the two germline ends. DNA of the CDR3: TGTGCCAGCAGCTTGCAGGGGTACTATGGCTACACCTTC. It codes for CASSLQGYYGYTF.

The chain is built from TRBV6-5 and TRBJ1-4, with D possibly matching TRBD1 (5 bases). Trimming shortened V by 7 bases and J by 4 bases, and 13 bases separated the two germline ends. CDR3 length equals 14 residues. Germline V CDR1 and CDR2: MNHEY, SVGAGI. The CDR3 region is CASTFRAGNEKLFF. CDR3 DNA sequence: TGTGCCAGCACCTTCAGGGCTGGTAATGAAAAACTGTTTTTT.

This sequence joins TRBV6-6 and TRBJ1-4, with a possible D match to TRBD1 (6 bases). Trimming stripped 4 bases from V and 17 bases from J, with 14 bases between. From germline, CDR1 is MNHNY and CDR2 SVGAGI (reference sequence). This CDR3 has 11 amino acids. The CDR3 DNA sequence: TGTGCCAGCAGTTTCACGGACAGTTACTTTTTT. Its translation is CASSFTDSYFF.

The rearrangement uses TRBV6-5 and TRBJ1-2; weak D call: TRBD1 (5 bases). The V end was cut by 0 bases, the J end by 8 bases, with 13 bases between. In germline, CDR1 is MNHEY, CDR2 SVGAGI. The CDR3 runs to 14 residues. As DNA, the CDR3 is TGTGCCAGCAGTTACTCCACCAGGGATGAAGGCTACACCTTC. Its protein is CASSYSTRDEGYTF.

The J gene is TRBJ2-5, the V gene TRBV7-9, with D possibly TRBD2 on 5 matching bases. Germline V gene lookup returns CDR1 SEHNR and CDR2 FQNEAQ (reference sequence). The CDR3 contains 15 residues. Trimming took 7 bases from V and 5 from J, leaving 20 bases between them. The CDR3 nucleotides are TGTGCCAGCAATATGGCCGAGGGTAGGATGGAGACCCAGTACTTC. Residues: CASNMAEGRMETQYF.

The genes are TRBV19 and TRBJ1-1; 7 bases fit TRBD1. The CDR3 is 15 amino acids. Unmatched junction bases numbered 10, after V lost 7 bases and J lost 2 bases. The germline V gene has CDR1 LNHDA and CDR2 SQIVND (reference sequence). The CDR3 spells CASTFLRQGNTEAFF. The CDR3 DNA sequence: TGTGCCAGTACTTTCCTGAGACAGGGAAACACTGAAGCTTTCTTT. The variable domain in full, with the rest retrieved from reference TRBV19 and TRBJ1-1, is DGGITQSPKYLFRKEGQNVTLSCEQNLNHDAMYWYRQDPGQGLRLIYYSQIVNDFQKGDIAEGYSVSREKKESFPLTVTSAQKNPTAFYLCASTFLRQGNTEAFFGQGTRLTVV.